Listed below are T cell receptor beta chains from one sample, sequenced in a study of T cell repertoires in cytomegalovirus infection. The antigens of these receptors remain unknown. TCRdb recomputed calls from the reads with MiXCR, one row per CDR3 protein. The sample has fewer than 650,000 distinct CDR3 sequences; about 40% are singletons. Sequencing used cultured PBMCs, obtained from culture after CMV antigen stimulation. These receptors originate from a human donor in good health (CMV status not recorded). Some clones in this sample may be carry-over from other donors' samples. Both conserved end residues are part of each CDR3. The order of the fields is J gene, D gene, clone size, V gene, CDR3 protein, CDR3 DNA. The D gene is left open where the match is weak. Only some rows state a clone size, as once, few, many or a class for expanded clones.

>TRBJ2-7|-|-|TRBV7-4
CASSGGTEVLEQYF
TGTGCCAGCAGCGGAGGGACAGAGGTGTTGGAGCAGTACTTC
>TRBJ2-1|-|few|TRBV2
CASSELGYNEQFF
TGTGCCAGCAGTGAGCTTGGCTACAATGAGCAGTTCTTC
>TRBJ2-5|-|few|TRBV6-2/TRBV6-3
CASSYSANGLQETQYF
TGTGCCAGCAGTTACTCGGCAAACGGCCTCCAAGAGACCCAGTACTTC
>TRBJ2-3|TRBD2|few|TRBV11-2
CASSGTSGGDTQYF
TGTGCCAGCAGTGGGACTAGCGGGGGAGATACGCAGTATTTT
>TRBJ2-6|-|few|TRBV7-9
CASSRNLGALSGANVLTF
TGTGCCAGCAGCCGCAATCTGGGGGCCCTCTCTGGGGCCAACGTCCTGACTTTC
>TRBJ1-5|-|-|TRBV18
CASSPGHTLNQPQHF
TGTGCCAGCTCACCGGGACACACTCTGAATCAGCCCCAGCATTTT
>TRBJ2-3|-|few|TRBV12-5
CASGLARTDTQYF
TGTGCTAGTGGTTTAGCCCGCACAGATACGCAGTATTTT
>TRBJ2-1|TRBD1|few|TRBV27
CASSLLDRAKDNEQFF
TGTGCCAGCAGTTTATTAGACAGGGCGAAGGACAATGAGCAGTTCTTC
>TRBJ2-5|-|-|TRBV20-1
CSARIEGGGKTQYF
TGCAGTGCTAGAATCGAGGGGGGGGGGAAGACCCAGTACTTC
>TRBJ2-5|-|-|TRBV6-5
CASRRAGPETQYF
TGTGCCAGCCGGCGGGCGGGTCCAGAGACCCAGTACTTC
>TRBJ1-1|-|few|TRBV6-2/TRBV6-3
CASSSDSLTKGAFF
TGTGCCAGCAGTTCGGACTCACTTACCAAGGGGGCTTTCTTT
>TRBJ2-5|-|few|TRBV7-9
CASSLLSRAETQYF
TGTGCCAGCAGCTTACTCTCCAGGGCAGAGACCCAGTACTTC
>TRBJ2-3|-|-|TRBV5-1
CASSPPAFGGEADTQYF
TGCGCCAGCAGCCCCCCGGCGTTCGGAGGAGAGGCAGATACGCAGTATTTT
>TRBJ2-1|-|-|TRBV12-3/TRBV12-4
CASSLLRGSSYNEQFF
TGTGCCAGCAGCCTGCTCCGGGGGAGCTCCTACAATGAGCAGTTCTTC
>TRBJ2-7|-|-|TRBV12-3/TRBV12-4
CASSPSGTSSYEQYF
TGTGCCAGCAGTCCATCCGGGACGAGCTCCTACGAGCAGTACTTC
>TRBJ2-3|TRBD1|-|TRBV7-6
CASSLGQGSSTDTQYF
TGTGCCAGCAGCTTAGGACAGGGGAGCAGCACAGATACGCAGTATTTT
>TRBJ1-1|TRBD1|-|TRBV7-2
CASSLEGQGPRVGTEAFF
TGTGCCAGCAGCTTAGAGGGACAGGGGCCAAGGGTCGGCACTGAAGCTTTCTTT
>TRBJ2-7|TRBD2|-|TRBV7-6
CASSLPLTGGPNEQYF
TGTGCCAGCAGCTTACCGCTAACGGGGGGGCCTAACGAGCAGTACTTC
>TRBJ1-3|-|-|TRBV15
CATSRDLGSGNTIYF
TGTGCCACCAGCAGAGATCTAGGGTCAGGAAACACCATATATTTT
>TRBJ2-7|-|-|TRBV27
CASKGEGAGDYEQYF
TGTGCCAGCAAGGGGGAGGGGGCGGGGGACTACGAGCAGTACTTC
>TRBJ2-5|-|few|TRBV7-8
CASTLGGFEETQYF
TGTGCCAGCACCCTGGGGGGATTCGAGGAGACCCAGTACTTC
>TRBJ2-3|TRBD2|few|TRBV6-5
CASSPLAGVDTQYF
TGTGCCAGCAGTCCCTTAGCGGGAGTGGATACGCAGTATTTT
>TRBJ2-5|TRBD1|few|TRBV7-9
CASSLIMTGDGKTQYF
TGTGCCAGCAGCTTAATAATGACAGGGGATGGAAAGACCCAGTACTTC
>TRBJ2-1|-|-|TRBV12-3/TRBV12-4
CASRSTSSYNEQFF
TGTGCCAGCAGATCCACGAGCTCCTACAATGAGCAGTTCTTC
>TRBJ2-7|-|few|TRBV7-2
CASSARLLSYEQYF
TGTGCCAGCAGCGCCCGACTCTTATCCTACGAGCAGTACTTC
>TRBJ2-7|-|-|TRBV7-9
CASSLSGQFSYEQYF
TGTGCCAGCAGCTTGTCCGGTCAGTTCTCCTACGAGCAGTACTTC
>TRBJ2-3|-|few|TRBV6-5
CASSITQGIGRGSTDTQYF
TGTGCCAGCAGTATAACTCAGGGGATCGGGCGCGGTTCGACAGATACGCAGTATTTT
>TRBJ1-5|-|few|TRBV2
CASSETGPQHF
TGTGCCAGCAGTGAGACAGGGCCCCAGCATTTT
>TRBJ1-2|-|-|TRBV7-2
CASSSYNDRSDGYTF
TGTGCCAGCAGCTCCTATAACGACAGGTCTGACGGCTACACCTTC
>TRBJ1-2|TRBD1|once|TRBV4-1
CASSQASGTGNGYTF
TGCGCCAGCAGCCAAGCCTCCGGGACAGGGAACGGCTACACCTTC
>TRBJ2-7|TRBD1|few|TRBV6-6
CASSTRGTGFSEQYF
TGTGCCAGCAGTACCCGGGGGACAGGGTTTTCCGAGCAGTACTTC
>TRBJ2-7|TRBD2|few|TRBV7-2
CASSYKRESDEQYF
TGTGCCAGCAGCTATAAGCGGGAGTCTGACGAGCAGTACTTC
>TRBJ2-2|-|-|TRBV7-9
CASSPGVGATGELFF
TGTGCCAGCAGCCCCGGGGTTGGGGCCACCGGGGAGCTGTTTTTT
>TRBJ1-3|TRBD1|-|TRBV30
CAWSRTGSSGNTIYF
TGTGCCTGGAGTAGGACAGGCTCTTCTGGAAACACCATATATTTT
>TRBJ2-5|-|-|TRBV3-1
CASSQDLASQETQYF
TGTGCCAGCAGCCAAGATCTTGCCAGCCAAGAGACCCAGTACTTC
>TRBJ1-1|-|few|TRBV12-3/TRBV12-4
CASSWGETEAFF
TGTGCCAGCAGTTGGGGGGAGACTGAAGCTTTCTTT
>TRBJ1-1|-|-|TRBV7-2
CASTQVGAGTEAFF
TGTGCCAGCACCCAAGTAGGTGCGGGCACTGAAGCTTTCTTT
>TRBJ2-3|-|-|TRBV6-5
CASRTPSGGHTQYF
TGTGCCAGCAGAACTCCTAGTGGGGGGCATACGCAGTATTTT
>TRBJ1-5|TRBD1|-|TRBV30
CAWREKRQGAEQPQHF
TGTGCCTGGAGGGAGAAGCGACAGGGGGCTGAGCAGCCCCAGCATTTT
>TRBJ1-2|-|-|TRBV7-6
CASSPTGSPYYGYTF
TGTGCCAGCAGTCCTACAGGTTCGCCCTACTATGGCTACACCTTC
>TRBJ1-2|-|few|TRBV6-1
CASSGLRYGYTF
TGTGCCAGCAGCGGACTCCGTTATGGCTACACCTTC
>TRBJ2-7|-|-|TRBV5-1
CASSQLGGVDVEQYF
TGCGCCAGCAGCCAATTGGGGGGAGTGGATGTCGAGCAGTACTTC
>TRBJ2-5|-|many|TRBV7-2
CASSPQDKETQYF
TGTGCCAGCAGCCCACAAGATAAAGAGACCCAGTACTTC
>TRBJ2-1|-|-|TRBV5-4
CASSWGSADEQFF
TGTGCCAGCAGCTGGGGGTCCGCGGATGAGCAGTTCTTC
>TRBJ1-4|-|-|TRBV19
CASSIDPATSGKLFF
TGTGCCAGTAGTATAGATCCCGCGACGTCTGGAAAACTGTTTTTT
>TRBJ2-7|-|-|TRBV7-2
CASSLFDGPYEQYF
TGTGCCAGCAGCTTATTTGACGGACCCTACGAGCAGTACTTC